This T cell receptor (beta chain) was sequenced during a study of liver allograft versus peripheral blood T cells. Study as a whole: Transplanted livers and recipients' peripheral blood had their T cell receptor repertoires compared. General observations from the study: As reported, T cell receptor repertoires inside liver allografts differed from those present in peripheral blood.

For this clonotype: What it binds is unknown.

TCRdb used MiXCR to reprocess the reads, holding one entry per CDR3 protein. The table has about 14,000 distinct CDR3 sequences, about 20% seen once. V lost 2 bases and J 3 bases, leaving 10 bases between the germline ends. Per the germline V gene, CDR1 is MNHNY and CDR2 is SVGAGI (reference sequence). This CDR3 comprises 15 residues. The chain recombines TRBV6-6 with TRBJ2-2; D remains unclear. This sequence originates from a human patient who had a liver transplant. Some T cells may possibly be graft donor cells. The CDR3 sequence is CASSYPDGYTGELFF. CDR3 in DNA: TGTGCCAGCAGTTACCCCGACGGCTACACCGGGGAGCTGTTTTTT.